This T cell receptor (beta chain) is drawn from a study of vaccination and CD4 T cells after COVID-19. Sequencing of DNA taken from cultured CD4+ T cells relied on the Oncomine TCR Beta short-read assay. TCRdb re-analysed the PCR reads in MiXCR, keeping a single row per CDR3 protein. The sample includes 15,000 to 20,000 distinct CDR3 sequences, about 46% of them seen just once. Trimming shortened V by 5 bases and J by 1 base, and 5 bases separated the two germline ends. The CDR3 sequence is 12 residues long. General study points: Post-vaccination, and not before, a median about 90% of reactive clones appeared in convalescent patients.

On this clonotype itself: Its antigen is not known.

Sample treatment: approximately 9-day PBMC culture with coronavirus spike peptide pools or control peptides (ViraFEST assay). Antigen-specific T cell expansion with peptide pools preceded TCR sequencing in the ViraFEST approach. Negative selection purified CD4+ T cells after approximately eleven days of culture. V is TRBV12-3 or TRBV12-4 and J is TRBJ1-2; D gene ambiguous. Sequencing was performed on CD4+ T cells from blood, cultured in vitro, taken after SARS-CoV-2 vaccination. The source of this sequence is a human donor who had recovered from COVID-19. The DNA for the CDR3 is TGTGCCAGCAGTGCCCATAACTATGGCTACACCTTC. This encodes CASSAHNYGYTF.